This T cell receptor (beta chain) emerged from a study of low-dose radiotherapy and immunotherapy resistance in tumors. On the study more broadly: Daily oral aspirin at 300 mg began on cycle 1 day 1 and lasted four cycles.

Time point indicated: after trial treatment. As to treatment: LDRT plus nivolumab, ipilimumab, low-dose cyclophosphamide and aspirin (RACIN trial). Every donor was treated with nivolumab, ipilimumab, aspirin, low-dose cyclophosphamide and also low-dose radiotherapy. TRAV- and TRBV-specific primers primed first-strand cDNA, covering alpha and beta chains. PCR amplification of the TCRs was performed with Phusion for 20 PCR cycles, and it relied on a constant-region primer together with a V-primer adapter. Amplification (by in vitro transcription) was performed on isolated mRNA. TCRdb redid the calling of the reads with MiXCR, one entry per CDR3 protein. Among 35,000 to 50,000 distinct CDR3 sequences listed, less than 30% were seen once. The CDR3 has 15 residues. The V end was cut by 5 bases, the J end by 0 bases, with 12 bases between. Germline loops: CDR1 LNHDA, CDR2 SQIVND (reference sequence). There are many counts of this clonotype.

The source is a male donor with prostate cancer. The chain recombines TRBV19 with TRBJ2-3, with D unresolved. The material was PBMCs, obtained after low-dose radiotherapy plus immunotherapy. CDR3 sequence reads: CASSPRRSSTDTQYF. The CDR3 DNA reads as TGTGCCAGTAGTCCCCGGCGAAGTAGCACAGATACGCAGTATTTT. The variable domain in full, completed from reference TRBV19 and TRBJ2-3, reads DGGITQSPKYLFRKEGQNVTLSCEQNLNHDAMYWYRQDPGQGLRLIYYSQIVNDFQKGDIAEGYSVSREKKESFPLTVTSAQKNPTAFYLCASSPRRSSTDTQYFGPGTRLTVL.